This T cell receptor (beta chain) originates from a study of T cell clonality in common variable immunodeficiency. As to this clone: What it binds is unknown. From the germline J gene comes the end of the CDR3, since the read stops 3 residues before it.

CVID and control samples used equivalent genomic DNA input. Only in-frame clones appear in the TCRdb table, and some are missing; sequencing was by immunoSEQ multiplex PCR. The sample gives tens of thousands of clones, none seen only once, and the top ten clones hold less than 2%. Study results and caveats: CVID subjects had higher TCRbeta clonality than healthy controls, most marked in about a third.

The length of the CDR3 is 14 residues. Germline values: CDR1 SEHNR, CDR2 FQNEAQ (reference sequence). V lost 11 bases, J lost 1 base, and 8 bases stayed unmatched. The rearrangement joins TRBV7-9 to TRBJ2-3; 8 bases are shared with TRBD2. The TCR originated in a person between 18 and 69 years old in good health. Specimen: peripheral blood mononuclear cells. This chain's CDR3 is CAGVLAGRTDTQYF. The CDR3 bases that were read are TGTGCCGGCGTTCTAGCGGGTCGCACAGATACG.